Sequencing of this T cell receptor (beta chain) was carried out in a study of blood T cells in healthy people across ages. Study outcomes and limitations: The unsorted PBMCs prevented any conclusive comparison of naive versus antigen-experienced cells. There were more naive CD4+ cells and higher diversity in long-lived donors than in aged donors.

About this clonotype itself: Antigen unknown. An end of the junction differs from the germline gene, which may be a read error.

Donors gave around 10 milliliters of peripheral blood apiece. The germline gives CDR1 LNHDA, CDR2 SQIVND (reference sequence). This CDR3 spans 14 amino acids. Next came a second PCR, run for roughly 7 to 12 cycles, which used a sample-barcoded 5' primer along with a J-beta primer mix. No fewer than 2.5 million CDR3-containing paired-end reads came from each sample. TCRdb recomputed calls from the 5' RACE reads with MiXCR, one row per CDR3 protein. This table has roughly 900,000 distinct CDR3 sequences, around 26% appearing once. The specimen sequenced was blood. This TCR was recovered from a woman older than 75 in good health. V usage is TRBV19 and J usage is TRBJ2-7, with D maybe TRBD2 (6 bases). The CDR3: CPSSTPGLLYEQYF. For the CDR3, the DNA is TGTCCCAGTAGTACGCCGGGACTCCTCTACGAGCAGTACTTC.